Listed below are T cell receptor beta chains from one sample, sequenced in a study of T cell repertoires in cytomegalovirus infection. TCRdb re-derived calls from the reads in MiXCR, one entry per CDR3 protein. The sample lists approximately 290,000 distinct CDR3 sequences, roughly 24% seen once, with 11% to 15% in the top ten. The specimen sequenced was PBMCs. Receptor source: a human donor in good health (CMV status not recorded). Some clones in this sample may be carry-over from other donors' samples. Each CDR3 is given with its conserved first and last residue. Fields, in order: clone size, V gene, J gene, D gene, CDR3 DNA, CDR3 protein. The D gene is left open where the match is weak. Some rows have no size entry. The others give once, few or many, or a class for an expanded clone.

clone size: few
V gene: TRBV24-1
J gene: TRBJ2-2
D gene: TRBD1
CDR3 DNA: TGTGCCACCAGTGATTCGACAGGGTACACCGGGGAGCTGTTTTTT
CDR3 protein: CATSDSTGYTGELFF

clone size: few
V gene: TRBV12-3/TRBV12-4
J gene: TRBJ2-7
D gene: TRBD1
CDR3 DNA: TGTGCCAGCAGTTCCCAACAGGGGGCCGAGCAGTACTTC
CDR3 protein: CASSSQQGAEQYF

clone size: -
V gene: TRBV12-3/TRBV12-4
J gene: TRBJ1-2
D gene: -
CDR3 DNA: TGTGCCAGCAGTCCATGGACAGCCAACTATGGCTACACCTTC
CDR3 protein: CASSPWTANYGYTF

clone size: few
V gene: TRBV20-1
J gene: TRBJ2-7
D gene: TRBD1
CDR3 DNA: TGCAGTGCGACACCGGGACAGGCCTCCTACGAGCAGTACTTC
CDR3 protein: CSATPGQASYEQYF

clone size: -
V gene: TRBV7-6
J gene: TRBJ1-2
D gene: -
CDR3 DNA: TGTGCCAGCAGCTTTGACCATGACAACTATGGCTACACCTTC
CDR3 protein: CASSFDHDNYGYTF

clone size: -
V gene: TRBV11-3
J gene: TRBJ2-7
D gene: -
CDR3 DNA: TGTGCCAGCAGCCTCCGACGAGGGCTCTCCTACGAGCAGTACTTC
CDR3 protein: CASSLRRGLSYEQYF

clone size: -
V gene: TRBV6-2/TRBV6-3
J gene: TRBJ1-5
D gene: -
CDR3 DNA: TGTGCCATCAGCCCTACAGGAGGTGTACAGCCCCAGCATTTT
CDR3 protein: CAISPTGGVQPQHF

clone size: -
V gene: TRBV7-9
J gene: TRBJ1-2
D gene: TRBD1
CDR3 DNA: TGTGCCAGCAGCGCGCGACAGGGACTTGGTGGCTACACCTTC
CDR3 protein: CASSARQGLGGYTF

clone size: many
V gene: TRBV7-2
J gene: TRBJ1-5
D gene: -
CDR3 DNA: TGTGCCAGCAGCAAATATCAAAGGTATAACCAGCCCCAGCATTTT
CDR3 protein: CASSKYQRYNQPQHF

clone size: few
V gene: TRBV7-8
J gene: TRBJ1-2
D gene: -
CDR3 DNA: TGTGCCAGCAGCTTTGACGGGACGTATGATCCCTATGGCTACACCTTC
CDR3 protein: CASSFDGTYDPYGYTF

clone size: -
V gene: TRBV5-1
J gene: TRBJ2-1
D gene: TRBD2
CDR3 DNA: TGCGCCAGCAGCGGGAGAGAGCGGGGGGGGCCTGCTGAGCAGTTCTTC
CDR3 protein: CASSGRERGGPAEQFF

clone size: many
V gene: TRBV4-3
J gene: TRBJ2-1
D gene: -
CDR3 DNA: TGCGCCAGCAGCCAAGGAGAGCGGTACAATGAGCAGTTCTTC
CDR3 protein: CASSQGERYNEQFF

clone size: many
V gene: TRBV7-2
J gene: TRBJ2-7
D gene: TRBD1
CDR3 DNA: TGTGCCAGCAGCTTAGCGGTCGTTGGGGGACAGGGATCCCTCGAGCAGTACTTC
CDR3 protein: CASSLAVVGGQGSLEQYF

clone size: few
V gene: TRBV7-2
J gene: TRBJ2-7
D gene: -
CDR3 DNA: TGTGCCAGCAGCTTAGGTCCGAGCTCCTACGAGCAGTACTTC
CDR3 protein: CASSLGPSSYEQYF

clone size: -
V gene: TRBV20-1
J gene: TRBJ1-4
D gene: TRBD1
CDR3 DNA: TGCAGTGCGTTGGACAGGGGAGGGGAAAAACTGTTTTTT
CDR3 protein: CSALDRGGEKLFF

clone size: -
V gene: TRBV11-2
J gene: TRBJ2-2
D gene: -
CDR3 DNA: TGTGCCAGCAGCTTCGCCGGACAGCTAGACACCGGGGAGCTGTTTTTT
CDR3 protein: CASSFAGQLDTGELFF